The sequence of this T cell receptor (beta chain) was determined in a study of T cells after yellow fever vaccination. Across the study: SMART-Seq v4 Ultra Low Input handled preparation of low-cell-number fractions.

The study made its TCR cDNA through 5'RACE template switching. That step introduced a universal primer site along with UMIs. TCRdb reanalysed the 5' RACE reads using MiXCR and keeps one entry per CDR3 protein. The sample lists about 120,000 distinct CDR3 sequences, 8.9% occurring once. As regards this clonotype: Its antigen is undetermined.

Germline V gene data show CDR1 as SGHAT and CDR2 as FQNNGV. CDR3 length: 13 residues. V was clipped by 2 bases and J by 6 bases, with 7 bases between them. Study-level points and caveats: The study re-detected most primary-vaccination clones after the booster (approximately 96% CD4, around 90% CD8).

The TCR sequence derives from a man between 18 and 35 years old who received the YFV17D yellow fever vaccine. The chain uses TRBV11-2 and TRBJ2-2; D is unresolved. The sample consisted of CD8+ T cells sorted from PBMCs, taken on the day of the yellow fever booster vaccination. This CDR3 is CASSLWGSGELFF. For the CDR3, the DNA is TGTGCCAGCAGCTTATGGGGTTCCGGGGAGCTGTTTTTT. Using reference TRBV11-2 and TRBJ2-2 for the parts outside the CDR3, the full variable domain is EAGVAQSPRYKIIEKRQSVAFWCNPISGHATLYWYQQILGQGPKLLIQFQNNGVVDDSQLPKDRFSAERLKGVDSTLKIQPAKLEDSAVYLCASSLWGSGELFFGEGSRLTVL.